A single sample gave rise to the 17 T cell receptor beta chains below, sequenced in a study of T cell repertoires in cytomegalovirus infection. TCRdb re-called the reads with MiXCR, one entry per CDR3 protein. The top ten clones hold around 2.6% of a sample with approximately 750,000 distinct CDR3 sequences, roughly a third of them seen once. Sample: PBMCs. Source of these receptors: a human donor in good health (CMV status not recorded). Some clones in this sample may be carry-over from other donors' samples.

This clonotype was picked up a small number of times. The chain is built from TRBV5-5 and TRBJ2-5; a weak D match, TRBD2 (6 bases). This CDR3 spans 17 amino acids. With 4 bases removed from V and 5 bases from J, the gap between germline ends came to 24 bases. The V gene's germline CDR1 is SGHKS and CDR2 YYEKEE (reference sequence). The CDR3 coding sequence is TGTGCCAGCAGCCTGGATTGGCCCGGGGAGGCCCGGGAGACCCAGTACTTC. Protein product: CASSLDWPGEARETQYF.

The chain links TRBV24-1 to TRBJ2-3, with D unclear. The CDR3 totals 17 residues. The ends were cut back, 1 base at V and 5 bases at J, with 18 bases in the middle. Germline lookup yields CDR1 KGHDR and CDR2 SFDVKD. CDR3 in amino acids: CATSDFPSNGQKDTQYF. CDR3 DNA: TGTGCCACCAGTGATTTTCCTTCCAACGGGCAAAAAGATACGCAGTATTTT.

J is TRBJ1-5 and V is TRBV28; 9 bases fit TRBD1. The CDR3 is 11 residues long. V gave up 6 bases and J gave up 14 bases; unmatched junction bases: 5. Germline loops: CDR1 MDHEN, CDR2 SYDVKM. The CDR3 region has the DNA TGTGCCAGCAGCCCGGGACAGGGTGAGCATTTT. Translated: CASSPGQGEHF.

Comment on this clonotype: A much more abundant neighbour one base away suggests this may be a read error. No conserved phenylalanine or tryptophan is present at the end of the CDR3, so a read error is the likely explanation. This chain joins TRBV28 and TRBJ2-5; maybe TRBD2 (5 bases). The CDR3 has 12 residues. V lost 6 bases, J lost 1 base, and 6 bases lay in between. The V gene's germline CDR1 is MDHEN and CDR2 SYDVKM. The CDR3 spells CASSRGQETQYL. Written as DNA, the CDR3 is TGTGCCAGCAGCCGGGGCCAAGAGACCCAGTACTTA.

The rearrangement links TRBV27 to TRBJ2-1; tentative D call: TRBD2 (6 bases). The CDR3 runs 16 residues. The germline gives CDR1 MNHEY, CDR2 SMNVEV (reference sequence). Trimming pared 4 bases from V and 4 bases from J, leaving 17 bases between. The CDR3 loop is CASSSTWGVGYNEQFF. For the CDR3, the DNA is TGTGCCAGCAGTTCAACTTGGGGGGTAGGATACAATGAGCAGTTCTTC.

This chain links TRBV4-1 with TRBJ1-2; D gene unclear. Germline values: CDR1 MGHRA, CDR2 YSYEKL. Trimming took 2 bases from V and 5 from J, leaving 6 bases between them. This CDR3 comprises 12 residues. DNA for the CDR3: TGCGCCAGCAGCCAACTAGGGTATGGCTACACCTTC. Translation: CASSQLGYGYTF.

In its sample, this clonotype was seen a few times. This chain joins TRBV24-1 and TRBJ1-4; D gene unclear. Germline V gives CDR1 KGHDR, CDR2 SFDVKD. This CDR3 spans 12 amino acids. With 5 bases removed from V and 10 bases from J, the gap between germline ends came to 10 bases. CDR3: CATSAQDGKLFF. The DNA for the CDR3 is TGTGCCACCAGTGCCCAGGACGGAAAACTGTTTTTT.

This clonotype was seen a handful of times. V is TRBV5-1 and J is TRBJ1-4, with TRBD1 identical over 7 bases. J gave up 1 base and V 4 bases, and 1 base lay outside the gene matches. The CDR3 runs to 14 residues. Germline-derived CDR1 and CDR2 are SGHRS and YFSETQ. In DNA, the CDR3 is TGCGCCAGCAGCCAGGGGGGAACTAATGAAAAACTGTTTTTT. This sequence encodes CASSQGGTNEKLFF.

The gene calls are TRBV6-1 and TRBJ1-5; a possible D gene is TRBD1 (5 bases). The CDR3 runs to 15 residues. Trimming left V 8 bases short and J 3 bases short, with 17 bases between. Germline V gene sequence: CDR1 MNHNS, CDR2 SASEGT. Here the CDR3 reads CASWGGGIDNQPQHF. The CDR3, as DNA: TGTGCCAGCTGGGGGGGAGGGATCGACAATCAGCCCCAGCATTTT.

The chain is built from TRBV7-9 and TRBJ1-2, with D perhaps TRBD1 (5 bases). CDR3 length: 15 amino acids. Germline CDR1 SEHNR, CDR2 FQNEAQ (reference sequence). Trimming left V 0 bases short and J 8 bases short, with 16 bases between. CDR3 nucleotides: TGTGCCAGCAGCTTAGCGCGAGACAGCGGTTTGGGCTACACCTTC. It is translated as CASSLARDSGLGYTF. Together with reference TRBV7-9 and TRBJ1-2, the CDR3 gives the full variable domain: DTGVSQNPRHKITKRGQNVTFRCDPISEHNRLYWYRQTLGQGPEFLTYFQNEAQLEKSRLLSDRFSAERPKGSFSTLEIQRTEQGDSAMYLCASSLARDSGLGYTFGSGTRLTVV.

This chain joins TRBV15 and TRBJ2-1, with TRBD1 matching 7 bases. Germline values: CDR1 LNHNV, CDR2 YYDKDF (reference sequence). This CDR3 is built from 14 residues. V shed 1 base, J shed 8 bases, and the junction held 5 bases outside the gene matches. CDR3 protein: CATSRGLGGDEQFF. CDR3 DNA sequence: TGTGCCACCAGCAGAGGCCTAGGGGGCGATGAGCAGTTCTTC.

This chain connects TRBV7-8 to TRBJ2-2; D unclear. The CDR3 covers 12 residues. CDR1 and CDR2 from the germline V gene are SGHVS and FQNEAQ. Trimming took 4 bases from V and 5 from J, leaving 5 bases between them. The CDR3 sequence: CASSYGTGELFF. DNA of the CDR3: TGTGCCAGCAGCTACGGGACCGGGGAGCTGTTTTTT.

This clonotype was observed many times. This CDR3 reads CASSQGQNRRDQPQHF. The DNA of the CDR3 is TGCGCCAGCAGCCAAGGTCAAAACCGGCGAGATCAGCCCCAGCATTTT. V gene TRBV4-1 combines with J gene TRBJ1-5, with D unclear. Deletions cut 1 base from V and 5 bases from J, with 15 bases between. The CDR3 is 16 residues long. Germline-derived CDR1 and CDR2 are MGHRA and YSYEKL.

The rearrangement joins TRBV10-3 to TRBJ2-3; 7 nucleotides align to TRBD2. Looked up from germline, CDR1 is ENHRY and CDR2 is SYGVKD. The CDR3 has 13 residues. The V and J ends lost 6 bases and 2 bases, in that order; junction bases with no gene match: 2. The DNA of the CDR3 is TGTGCCATCAGCGGGAGGTACACAGATACGCAGTATTTT. This codes for CAISGRYTDTQYF.

This clonotype was found many times. The V gene is TRBV7-2, the J gene TRBJ1-5; tentative D call: TRBD1 (6 bases). The CDR3 sequence is 16 residues long. CDR1 and CDR2 (germline): SGHTA, FQGNSA. The germline V and J ends were trimmed by 3 bases and 1 base, with 13 bases remaining between them. The DNA of the CDR3 is TGTGCCAGCAGCTTGTCTGTGGACAGAAGCAATCAGCCCCAGCATTTT. Translation: CASSLSVDRSNQPQHF. The entire variable domain, with the rest obtained from reference TRBV7-2 and TRBJ1-5, is as follows: GAGVSQSPSNKVTEKGKDVELRCDPISGHTALYWYRQSLGQGLEFLIYFQGNSAPDKSGLPSDRFSAERTGGSVSTLTIQRTQQEDSAVYLCASSLSVDRSNQPQHFGDGTRLSIL.

The CDR3 region has the DNA TGCAGCGGCAAGGCAGCTCTCAATCAGCCCCAGCATTTT. Its translation is CSGKAALNQPQHF. The V and J genes are TRBV20-1 and TRBJ1-5; D is ambiguous. The length of the CDR3 is 13 residues. Per germline, CDR1 DFQATT and CDR2 SNEGSKA (reference sequence).

This clonotype occurred a few times. The chain couples TRBV6-6 to TRBJ2-1, with D unclear. CDR1 and CDR2 (germline): MNHNY, SVGAGI (reference sequence). With 5 bases removed from V and 10 bases from J, the gap between germline ends came to 24 bases. This CDR3 has 16 amino acids. The DNA for the CDR3 is TGTGCCAGCAGTGTAACCTGGGAACTCACAGTCAGCGAGCAGTTCTTC. Translated: CASSVTWELTVSEQFF.